This paragraph covers one TCR beta chain sequence. Its matching antigen is unknown. The data originate from a study of T cell responses to AZD1222 COVID-19 vaccine. Study-level information: Second-dose recipients at about 4 or about 12 weeks were treated as one pooled group.

Sequencing used immunoSEQ multiplex PCR; TCRdb keeps in-frame clones, though not all of them. Here the sample spans roughly 150,000 clones, over 75% being singletons. Findings and limits, study-wide: Repertoire sampling happened only post peak T cell response. The donors showed a predominance of white British ancestry and of females, with possible underestimation of clonal diversity.

CDR3 length: 16 residues. The germline CDR1 and CDR2 sequences are MNHEY and SMNVEV (reference sequence). Trimming at V came to 1 base and at J to 3 bases, leaving 6 bases not matched to a gene. The V gene is TRBV27, the J gene TRBJ2-3, with TRBD1 matching over 8 bases. The source is an adult in good health. The input for sequencing was peripheral blood, taken on day 0 of AZD1222 vaccination. CDR3 sequence: CASSLLGTGLTDTQYF. DNA for the CDR3: TGTGCCAGCAGTTTATTGGGGACAGGCTTGACAGATACGCAGTATTTT.